Below, 9 T cell receptor beta chains from the same sample are listed, as sequenced in a study of shared clonotypes between healthy human individuals. Here immunoSEQ multiplex PCR was the method, and the copy in TCRdb shows in-frame clones only, minus some. The sample includes 2 million to 2.5 million clones, approximately 95% of them seen just once. What was sequenced was naive CD4+ T cells from PBMCs. The subset here: CD45RA+ positively selected. These receptor sequences come from a man in his late teens or twenties in good health. Some clones in this sample may be carry-over from other donors' samples.

The rearrangement joins TRBV7-2 to TRBJ2-5, with a weak D call TRBD2 (5 bases). With 2 bases removed from V and 3 bases from J, the gap between germline ends came to 10 bases. The CDR3 length is 14 residues. The germline V gene has CDR1 SGHTA and CDR2 FQGNSA. CDR3: CASSLRSGKETQYF. The CDR3 DNA is TGTGCCAGCAGCTTAAGGAGCGGAAAAGAGACCCAGTACTTC.

In DNA form, the CDR3 reads TGCAGCGTTGAAGGTCGGGGGGCGGTGGAGACCCAGTACTTC. This encodes CSVEGRGAVETQYF. The V call is TRBV29-1, the J call TRBJ2-5; tentative D call: TRBD2 (7 bases). Germline assignment: CDR1 SQVTM and CDR2 ANQGSEA. With 1 base removed from V and 5 bases from J, the gap between germline ends came to 14 bases. The CDR3 extends over 14 amino acids.

The genes are TRBV18 and TRBJ2-6; 11 bases line up with TRBD1. The CDR3 spans 18 residues. CDR1 and CDR2 (germline): KGHSH, LQKENI. Unmatched junction bases numbered 6, after V lost 1 base and J lost 4 bases. CDR3 amino acids: CASSPLGQGAAGANVLTF. The CDR3 DNA sequence: TGTGCCAGCTCACCACTAGGACAGGGGGCGGCAGGGGCCAACGTCCTGACTTTC.

This clone was seen a handful of times. The gene calls are TRBV4-1 and TRBJ1-2, with a tentative D call TRBD1 (6 bases). This CDR3 comprises 14 residues. Per the germline V gene, CDR1 is MGHRA and CDR2 is YSYEKL. V lost 3 bases, J lost 8 bases, and 16 bases lay in between. The CDR3 spells CASSHRRDIYGYTF. The CDR3 bases are TGCGCCAGCAGCCACCGCCGGGACATTTACGGCTACACCTTC.

The rearrangement links TRBV7-2 to TRBJ1-2, with D unresolved. The V gene lost 8 bases and the J gene lost 2 bases, with 6 bases spanning the gap. The CDR3 contains 11 residues. The germline CDR1 and CDR2 sequences are SGHTA and FQGNSA. CDR3 in amino acids: CASQRNYGYTF. As DNA, the CDR3 is TGTGCCAGCCAAAGGAACTATGGCTACACCTTC. Together with reference TRBV7-2 and TRBJ1-2, the CDR3 gives the full variable domain: GAGVSQSPSNKVTEKGKDVELRCDPISGHTALYWYRQSLGQGLEFLIYFQGNSAPDKSGLPSDRFSAERTGGSVSTLTIQRTQQEDSAVYLCASQRNYGYTFGSGTRLTVV.

This clone turned up a few times. This chain joins TRBV30 and TRBJ1-1, with D possibly matching TRBD1 (6 bases). CDR3 length equals 11 residues. Trimming removed 8 bases at V and 6 bases at J, with 13 bases between. The germline V gene encodes CDR1 GTSNPN and CDR2 SVGIG (reference sequence). The CDR3 sequence is CAGNRVSEAFF. CDR3 bases: TGTGCCGGCAACAGGGTTTCTGAAGCTTTCTTT.

Concerning this clone: The sample has other DNA sequences that encode this CDR3 too. V is TRBV7-9 and J is TRBJ2-3, with D tentatively TRBD2 (6 bases). This CDR3 contains 14 residues. V was cut by 5 bases and J by 3 bases, with 12 bases left in between. Germline V CDR1 and CDR2: SEHNR, FQNEAQ (reference sequence). CDR3 region: CASSLGLQTDTQYF. The CDR3 DNA reads TGTGCCAGCAGCCTGGGACTGCAAACAGATACGCAGTATTTT. Supplemented by reference TRBV7-9 and TRBJ2-3, the full variable domain reads DTGVSQNPRHKITKRGQNVTFRCDPISEHNRLYWYRQTLGQGPEFLTYFQNEAQLEKSRLLSDRFSAERPKGSFSTLEIQRTEQGDSAMYLCASSLGLQTDTQYFGPGTRLTVL.

The genes are TRBV7-9 and TRBJ2-7; 9 nucleotides match TRBD1. Per germline, CDR1 SEHNR and CDR2 FQNEAQ (reference sequence). V was clipped by 4 bases and J by 6 bases; unmatched bases: 4. The CDR3 loop spans 13 amino acids. DNA of the CDR3: TGTGCCAGCAGCTCTCTGGACAGGGGCGAGCAGTACTTC. This gives the protein CASSSLDRGEQYF.

The rearrangement joins TRBV5-1 to TRBJ1-3; TRBD1 matches at 8 bases. The germline V gene encodes CDR1 SGHRS and CDR2 YFSETQ. There are 17 residues in the CDR3. V gave up 3 bases and J gave up 4 bases; unmatched junction bases: 12. In DNA form, the CDR3 reads TGCGCCAGCAGCTCGGCCGGGACAGGTAAGACGGGAAACACCATATATTTT. Translated: CASSSAGTGKTGNTIYF.